What follows are 18 T cell receptor beta chains derived from one specimen sequenced in a study of radiotherapy plus CTLA-4 blockade in lung cancer. Generated by immunoSEQ multiplex PCR, the TCRdb table keeps only in-frame clones and is missing some. The data hold over 100,000 clones, with 81% observed a single time. This specimen was peripheral blood, taken from a patient treated with radiotherapy plus ipilimumab. The receptors originated from a human donor with non-small cell lung cancer that progressed on radiotherapy plus ipilimumab. Some clones in this sample may be carry-over from other donors' samples.

This clone showed up just a few times. This chain uses TRBV19 with TRBJ1-2, with D perhaps matching TRBD1 (5 bases). Germline V gene sequence: CDR1 LNHDA, CDR2 SQIVND (reference sequence). The CDR3 contains 17 residues. The germline V and J ends were trimmed by 5 bases and 0 bases, with 19 bases remaining between them. The CDR3 is CASSPRGPYLANYGYTF. In DNA, the CDR3 is TGTGCCAGTAGTCCGAGGGGCCCTTACCTAGCTAACTATGGCTACACCTTC.

V usage is TRBV7-9 and J usage is TRBJ1-2, with D possibly matching TRBD1 (6 bases). CDR1 is SEHNR, CDR2 FQNEAQ, per germline (reference sequence). V was clipped by 5 bases and J by 4 bases, with 20 bases between them. The length of the CDR3 is 16 residues. CDR3 loop: CASSLSSRGRSYGYTF. The DNA for the CDR3 is TGTGCCAGCAGCCTAAGTTCGCGGGGGCGCAGCTATGGCTACACCTTC. The full variable domain, completed using reference TRBV7-9 and TRBJ1-2, is DTGVSQNPRHKITKRGQNVTFRCDPISEHNRLYWYRQTLGQGPEFLTYFQNEAQLEKSRLLSDRFSAERPKGSFSTLEIQRTEQGDSAMYLCASSLSSRGRSYGYTFGSGTRLTVV.

The V and J genes are TRBV28 and TRBJ1-2; 10 nucleotides agree with TRBD1. The CDR3 has 15 residues. In germline, CDR1 is MDHEN, CDR2 SYDVKM. J was trimmed by 8 bases and V by 1 base; bases with no gene match: 7. This CDR3 reads CASSLYPGQGGGYTF. The CDR3 DNA is TGTGCCAGCAGTTTATACCCCGGACAGGGGGGCGGCTACACCTTC.

The CDR3 protein is CASSPSLTGGITEAFF. CDR3 sequence (DNA): TGTGCCAGCAGCCCCAGTTTGACAGGGGGAATCACTGAAGCTTTCTTT. The rearrangement uses TRBV7-3 and TRBJ1-1; 9 bases match TRBD1. From germline, CDR1 is SGHTA and CDR2 FQGTGA. Losses at the gene ends were 5 bases for V and 4 bases for J; bases not matched to a gene: 11. The CDR3 loop spans 16 amino acids.

V and J are TRBV10-3 and TRBJ1-5, with 12 nucleotides matching TRBD1. Germline V lookup: CDR1 ENHRY, CDR2 SYGVKD. V shed 2 bases and J 5 bases; nucleotides not matched to a gene: 1. This CDR3 comprises 15 residues. The CDR3 DNA sequence: TGTGCCATCAGTGAGGGGACAGGGGGCGATCAGCCCCAGCATTTT. Amino acid sequence: CAISEGTGGDQPQHF.

The V gene is TRBV11-1, the J gene TRBJ2-5; D unresolved. Germline loops: CDR1 SGHAT, CDR2 FQDESV (reference sequence). The V end lost 4 bases, the J end lost 1 base, and 10 bases lay between the germline ends. This CDR3 contains 14 residues. The CDR3: CASSSPPAQETQYF. The DNA for the CDR3 is TGTGCCAGCAGCTCACCTCCCGCCCAAGAGACCCAGTACTTC.

This chain links TRBV12-5 with TRBJ1-5, with a possible D match to TRBD1 (5 bases). The CDR3 covers 15 residues. The germline CDR1 and CDR2 sequences are LGHNT and FRNRAP. V dropped 6 bases and J dropped 7 bases, with 19 bases sitting between them. In DNA, the CDR3 is TGTGCTAGTGGGCCAACCTCCAGGGCTGGGCAGCCCCAGCATTTT. Encoded protein: CASGPTSRAGQPQHF.

The V call is TRBV7-9, the J call TRBJ2-2; D possibly corresponds to TRBD1 (5 bases). Germline CDR1 reads SEHNR; CDR2 reads FQNEAQ (reference sequence). The ends were cut back, 1 base at V and 3 bases at J, with 6 bases in the middle. The CDR3 is 14 amino acids. The CDR3 protein is CASSLVGHTGELFF. The CDR3 bases are TGTGCCAGCAGCTTAGTGGGGCACACCGGGGAGCTGTTTTTT.

The chain uses TRBV19 and TRBJ2-4; the D gene is possibly TRBD1 (6 bases). The CDR3 has 15 amino acids. From germline, CDR1 is LNHDA and CDR2 SQIVND (reference sequence). Deletions cut 5 bases from V and 0 bases from J, with 11 bases between. CDR3 nucleotide sequence: TGTGCCAGTAGTGTCAGGGGCCTAGCCAAAAACATTCAGTACTTC. Residues: CASSVRGLAKNIQYF.

The chain uses TRBV5-1 and TRBJ2-2; D might be TRBD1 (6 bases). The CDR3 runs to 14 residues. Trimming pared 0 bases from V and 6 bases from J, leaving 9 bases between. The germline gives CDR1 SGHRS, CDR2 YFSETQ. This CDR3 reads CASSLGPGAGELFF. The CDR3 coding sequence is TGCGCCAGCAGCTTGGGCCCAGGGGCCGGGGAGCTGTTTTTT.

The V call is TRBV5-1, the J call TRBJ2-3; D is unclear. The CDR3 runs to 13 residues. Germline CDR1 reads SGHRS; CDR2 reads YFSETQ. V lost 3 bases and J 0 bases, leaving 5 bases between the germline ends. CDR3 in DNA: TGCGCCAGCAGCTCCGCTAGCACAGATACGCAGTATTTT. Its protein is CASSSASTDTQYF.

CDR3 sequence reads: CASSPNAIEAFF. Here the CDR3 DNA reads TGTGCCAGCAGCCCCAACGCCATCGAAGCTTTCTTT. The V gene is TRBV11-2, the J gene TRBJ1-1; D remains ambiguous. Germline V gives CDR1 SGHAT, CDR2 FQNNGV. CDR3 length: 12 amino acids. The germline V and J ends were trimmed by 5 bases and 8 bases, with 12 bases remaining between them. The full variable domain, completed using reference TRBV11-2 and TRBJ1-1, is EAGVAQSPRYKIIEKRQSVAFWCNPISGHATLYWYQQILGQGPKLLIQFQNNGVVDDSQLPKDRFSAERLKGVDSTLKIQPAKLEDSAVYLCASSPNAIEAFFGQGTRLTVV.

This rearrangement joins TRBV10-3 to TRBJ2-7; possibly TRBD1 or TRBD2 for D (5 bases each). This CDR3 is 14 amino acids long. The germline gives CDR1 ENHRY, CDR2 SYGVKD. Trimming left V 1 base short and J 3 bases short, with 10 bases between. The CDR3 protein is CAISEFVGDYEQYF. The CDR3 DNA follows: TGTGCCATCAGTGAGTTTGTGGGGGACTACGAGCAGTACTTC.

This clone was counted ten times or more. The chain couples TRBV4-3 to TRBJ2-7; TRBD2 matches at 9 bases. This CDR3 is built from 16 residues. Trimming removed 0 bases from V and 5 bases from J; junction bases left unmatched: 8. Germline-derived CDR1 and CDR2 are LGHNA and YSLEER. The CDR3 DNA is TGCGCCAGCAGCCAAGAAACTGGAGCGGGGGGCCACGAGCAGTACTTC. It codes for CASSQETGAGGHEQYF.

The chain carries TRBV10-2 and TRBJ1-1; 8 nucleotides align to TRBD1. CDR1 is WSHSY and CDR2 is SAAADI in the germline V gene. CDR3 length: 15 residues. Unmatched junction bases numbered 7, after V lost 3 bases and J lost 4 bases. The CDR3 loop is CASSEGQGWVTEAFF. The CDR3 coding sequence is TGCGCCAGCAGTGAAGGACAGGGCTGGGTCACTGAAGCTTTCTTT.

This rearrangement joins TRBV27 to TRBJ2-1, with 7 bases fitting TRBD1. This CDR3 is 16 amino acids long. With V trimmed by 4 bases and J by 3 bases, 9 bases remained unmatched. Germline V gene sequence: CDR1 MNHEY, CDR2 SMNVEV (reference sequence). This CDR3 reads CASSSYHRGIYNEQFF. The CDR3 DNA reads as TGTGCCAGCAGTTCGTATCACAGGGGAATCTACAATGAGCAGTTCTTC.

The gene calls are TRBV29-1 and TRBJ2-1; 8 bases align to TRBD2. CDR1 is SQVTM, CDR2 ANQGSEA, per germline. The CDR3 length is 16 residues. V shed 2 bases, J shed 4 bases, and the junction held 10 bases outside the gene matches. CDR3 sequence reads: CSVEFPRGGQYNEQFF. Here the CDR3 DNA reads TGCAGCGTTGAATTCCCTCGCGGGGGGCAATACAATGAGCAGTTCTTC.

This clone was seen a handful of times. This chain joins TRBV9 and TRBJ2-7; the match to TRBD2 covers 7 bases. J gave up 2 bases and V 4 bases, and 15 bases lay outside the gene matches. The length of the CDR3 is 17 residues. In germline, CDR1 is SGDLS, CDR2 YYNGEE. The CDR3 nucleotides read TGTGCCAGCAGCAGTAAGCCCTTACTAGCGAGTGCCTACGAGCAGTACTTC. Its translation is CASSSKPLLASAYEQYF. Full variable domain (remainder filled in from reference TRBV9 and TRBJ2-7): DSGVTQTPKHLITATGQRVTLRCSPRSGDLSVYWYQQSLDQGLQFLIQYYNGEERAKGNILERFSAQQFPDLHSELNLSSLELGDSALYFCASSSKPLLASAYEQYFGPGTRLTVT.